The 24 T cell receptor beta chains given below trace back to one sample, sequenced in a study of T cell repertoires in cytomegalovirus infection. Their recognized antigens are unknown. In TCRdb, the reads were re-called with MiXCR into one record per CDR3 protein. The sample has about 770,000 distinct CDR3 sequences, approximately 32% seen once. Sample: cultured CD8+ T cells from PBMCs, taken from culture after CMV antigen stimulation. All receptors derive from a human donor in good health (CMV status not recorded). Some clones in this sample may be carry-over from other donors' samples.

Here the CDR3 reads CASSTAERGEKGYEQYF. As DNA, the CDR3 is TGTGCCAGCAGCACGGCGGAGCGGGGGGAAAAGGGCTACGAGCAGTACTTC. The chain combines TRBV7-9 with TRBJ2-7, with 9 positions matching TRBD2. Germline assignment: CDR1 SEHNR and CDR2 FQNEAQ (reference sequence). Germline trimming cut 5 bases from V and 3 bases from J; bases unmatched to any gene: 14. The CDR3 covers 17 residues.

The genes are TRBV20-1 and TRBJ2-7; D is undetermined. The CDR3 spans 14 residues. Germline CDR1 is DFQATT and CDR2 is SNEGSKA (reference sequence). Trimming removed 2 bases from V and 0 bases from J, with 11 bases in between. The CDR3 spells CSARKVASSYEQYV. The CDR3 region has the DNA TGCAGTGCTAGAAAGGTCGCTAGCTCCTACGAGCAGTACGTC.

This clonotype was seen repeatedly, ten times or more. In DNA form, the CDR3 reads TGTGCCAGCAGCTCACAGGGTTACACTGAAGCTTTCTTT. Translating it yields CASSSQGYTEAFF. The chain recombines TRBV7-2 with TRBJ1-1, with D possibly TRBD1 on 6 matching bases. Germline loops: CDR1 SGHTA, CDR2 FQGNSA. Trimming stripped 4 bases from V and 3 bases from J, with 9 bases between. CDR3 length: 13 amino acids. Full variable domain (outside the CDR3, taken from reference TRBV7-2 and TRBJ1-1): GAGVSQSPSNKVTEKGKDVELRCDPISGHTALYWYRQSLGQGLEFLIYFQGNSAPDKSGLPSDRFSAERTGGSVSTLTIQRTQQEDSAVYLCASSSQGYTEAFFGQGTRLTVV.

This clonotype came up many times. The V gene is TRBV7-8, the J gene TRBJ2-2; the D gene is possibly TRBD2 (6 bases). The CDR3 contains 18 residues. The germline gives CDR1 SGHVS, CDR2 FQNEAQ. Trimming stripped 0 bases from V and 0 bases from J, with 14 bases between. CDR3 sequence reads: CASSLAGSGYANTGELFF. The CDR3 DNA follows: TGTGCCAGCAGCTTAGCGGGTAGCGGTTACGCGAACACCGGGGAGCTGTTTTTT.

This chain joins TRBV28 and TRBJ1-2; D is perhaps TRBD1 (5 bases). V shed 3 bases and J shed 8 bases, with 16 bases lying between them. This CDR3 has 14 amino acids. Germline CDR1 is MDHEN and CDR2 is SYDVKM. CDR3 in amino acids: CASSFAAGQNGYTF. The CDR3 DNA reads TGTGCCAGCAGTTTCGCTGCAGGGCAAAACGGCTACACCTTC.

This clonotype has a handful of counts. The chain joins TRBV6-5 to TRBJ2-1; D remains ambiguous. This CDR3 comprises 14 residues. Germline loops: CDR1 MNHEY, CDR2 SVGAGI. V dropped 4 bases and J dropped 2 bases, with 9 bases sitting between them. CDR3 region: CASSSARAYNEQFF. The CDR3 nucleotides are TGTGCCAGCAGTTCGGCCCGGGCCTACAATGAGCAGTTCTTC.

This clonotype was seen only a few times. V gene TRBV15 combines with J gene TRBJ2-3; D might be TRBD2 (5 bases). The CDR3 runs 14 residues. Trimming shortened V by 3 bases and J by 6 bases, and 13 bases separated the two germline ends. CDR1 LNHNV and CDR2 YYDKDF come from the germline V gene (reference sequence). The CDR3, as DNA: TGTGCCACCAGCAGGACTACTAATAGCGATACGCAGTATTTT. This encodes CATSRTTNSDTQYF.

A word on this clonotype: No conserved phenylalanine or tryptophan is present at the end of the CDR3, so a read error is the likely explanation. This chain links TRBV27 with TRBJ1-6; possibly TRBD1 for D (6 bases). The CDR3 has 12 residues. Germline V lookup: CDR1 MNHEY, CDR2 SMNVEV (reference sequence). V was pared by 6 bases and J by 6 bases, with 6 bases between. DNA of the CDR3: TGTGCCAGCAGACAGGGTAATTCACCCCTCCACTCT. Translation: CASRQGNSPLHS.

The rearrangement uses TRBV5-5 and TRBJ2-1; tentatively, D is TRBD2 (5 bases). Germline V lookup: CDR1 SGHKS, CDR2 YYEKEE (reference sequence). The CDR3 is 15 residues long. V was clipped by 2 bases and J by 5 bases, with 14 bases between them. The CDR3 protein is CASSLGPPGNNEQFF. The CDR3 DNA sequence: TGTGCCAGCAGCTTAGGTCCCCCGGGAAACAATGAGCAGTTCTTC.

This chain connects TRBV27 to TRBJ2-5; D uncertain. This CDR3 is 10 amino acids long. The V gene lost 5 bases and the J gene lost 9 bases, with 7 bases spanning the gap. Per germline, CDR1 MNHEY and CDR2 SMNVEV (reference sequence). The CDR3 region is CASSLRPQYF. In DNA form, the CDR3 reads TGTGCCAGCAGTCTACGTCCCCAGTACTTC.

This clonotype occurred a few times. This chain links TRBV19 with TRBJ1-1; possible D gene TRBD1, 5 bases. The CDR3 totals 19 residues. CDR1 is LNHDA and CDR2 is SQIVND in the germline V gene (reference sequence). Trimming stripped 0 bases from V and 1 base from J, with 21 bases between. The CDR3 nucleotides read TGTGCCAGTAGTATAGATTGGATGTGGAGGGGAGAGAGGAACACTGAAGCTTTCTTT. It encodes CASSIDWMWRGERNTEAFF.

V and J are TRBV6-1 and TRBJ2-7; D might be TRBD2 (5 bases). CDR1 is MNHNS, CDR2 SASEGT, per germline. Trimming stripped 6 bases from V and 3 bases from J, with 12 bases between. The CDR3 extends over 13 amino acids. This CDR3 is CASSETGVYEQYV. CDR3 in DNA: TGTGCCAGCAGCGAGACCGGGGTCTACGAGCAGTACGTC.

The chain is built from TRBV6-6 and TRBJ2-3; 10 bases are shared with TRBD2. V was clipped by 2 bases and J by 5 bases; unmatched bases: 10. The CDR3 sequence is 17 residues long. Germline lookup yields CDR1 MNHNY and CDR2 SVGAGI (reference sequence). The chain's CDR3 is CASSYLEDGLAVDTQYF. CDR3 DNA sequence: TGTGCCAGCAGTTACCTCGAGGACGGACTAGCGGTAGATACGCAGTATTTT.

The J gene is TRBJ1-1, the V gene TRBV27; the D gene is possibly TRBD1 (5 bases). The germline V gene has CDR1 MNHEY and CDR2 SMNVEV (reference sequence). V was shortened by 5 bases and J by 4 bases, with 14 bases between the two germline ends. The CDR3 is 14 residues long. CDR3 in DNA: TGTGCCAGCAGTCCCAGGGCGGATGGCACTGAAGCTTTCTTT. Translating it yields CASSPRADGTEAFF.

This clonotype was seen only a few times. The chain recombines TRBV19 with TRBJ1-5; D not certain. V gave up 7 bases and J gave up 5 bases, with 12 bases separating them. From germline, CDR1 is LNHDA and CDR2 SQIVND (reference sequence). This CDR3 region has 13 residues. The CDR3 is CASTDLTDQPQHF. The CDR3 bases are TGTGCCAGTACGGACCTGACTGATCAGCCCCAGCATTTT.

The chain combines TRBV7-6 with TRBJ2-7; D gene unclear. Germline V gene data show CDR1 as SGHVS and CDR2 as FNYEAQ. This CDR3 is 13 amino acids long. Trimming removed 1 base from V and 0 bases from J, with 4 bases in between. The CDR3 here is CASSLGISYEQYF. CDR3 nucleotides: TGTGCCAGCAGCTTAGGCATCTCCTACGAGCAGTACTTC.

This clonotype was seen a few times. The rearrangement uses TRBV7-9 and TRBJ2-1; D is perhaps TRBD1 or TRBD2 (5 bases each). V was trimmed by 1 base and J by 4 bases, leaving 17 bases between them. This CDR3 is 17 amino acids long. Per the germline V gene, CDR1 is SEHNR and CDR2 is FQNEAQ (reference sequence). CDR3 in amino acids: CASSLEEAAGWYNEQFF. The CDR3, as DNA: TGTGCCAGCAGCTTAGAGGAGGCGGCAGGGTGGTACAATGAGCAGTTCTTC. The whole variable domain, filled in from reference TRBV7-9 and TRBJ2-1, reads DTGVSQNPRHKITKRGQNVTFRCDPISEHNRLYWYRQTLGQGPEFLTYFQNEAQLEKSRLLSDRFSAERPKGSFSTLEIQRTEQGDSAMYLCASSLEEAAGWYNEQFFGPGTRLTVL.

The chain recombines TRBV11-2 with TRBJ1-2; no firm D call. V dropped 5 bases and J dropped 9 bases, with 10 bases sitting between them. CDR1 and CDR2 from the germline V gene are SGHAT and FQNNGV. The CDR3 has 11 residues. The CDR3: CASSPQDRYTF. The CDR3 DNA sequence: TGTGCCAGCAGCCCCCAGGACCGCTACACCTTC.

The chain carries TRBV6-5 and TRBJ2-7; 14 bases line up with TRBD2. This CDR3 contains 18 residues. The V gene's germline CDR1 is MNHEY and CDR2 SVGAGI. With V trimmed by 7 bases and J by 3 bases, 14 bases remained unmatched. The CDR3 spells CASTLSTSGGAGVYEQYF. The DNA for the CDR3 is TGTGCCAGCACCCTCTCGACTAGCGGGGGGGCCGGGGTCTACGAGCAGTACTTC.

The chain combines TRBV7-9 with TRBJ2-3, with D possibly TRBD2 on 7 matching bases. The germline V and J ends were trimmed by 7 bases and 3 bases, with 14 bases remaining between them. CDR1 is SEHNR and CDR2 is FQNEAQ in the germline V gene (reference sequence). The length of the CDR3 is 14 residues. The CDR3 DNA sequence: TGTGCCAGCAATACCGGGGGGCGGACAGATACGCAGTATTTT. Encoded protein: CASNTGGRTDTQYF.

This chain uses TRBV20-1 with TRBJ1-5, with a weak D call TRBD1 (5 bases). Germline values: CDR1 DFQATT, CDR2 SNEGSKA (reference sequence). The CDR3 covers 16 residues. V lost 1 base and J lost 4, with 17 bases in between. CDR3 nucleotide sequence: TGCAGTGCTAGAGGACAGCAAAGAAGCGAAAATCAGCCCCAGCATTTT. Residues: CSARGQQRSENQPQHF.

The rearrangement joins TRBV4-1 to TRBJ1-3; maybe TRBD1 (5 bases). Trimming shortened V by 1 base and J by 0 bases, and 13 bases separated the two germline ends. The germline V gene encodes CDR1 MGHRA and CDR2 YSYEKL. This CDR3 region has 17 residues. CDR3 nucleotides: TGCGCCAGCAGCCAAGGCCCTGAAAGGGGCTCTGGAAACACCATATATTTT. Its protein product is CASSQGPERGSGNTIYF.

The V gene is TRBV28, the J gene TRBJ2-3; D perhaps matches TRBD2 (6 bases). The V end was cut by 3 bases, the J end by 2 bases, with 15 bases between. CDR1 and CDR2 from the germline V gene are MDHEN and SYDVKM. CDR3 size: 16 residues. The CDR3 nucleotides are TGTGCCAGCAGTTTCCCCCCTGGGGGGAACACAGATACGCAGTATTTT. Encoded protein: CASSFPPGGNTDTQYF.

This chain joins TRBV6-1 and TRBJ2-7, with D tentatively TRBD1 (5 bases). The V end was cut by 6 bases, the J end by 5 bases, with 11 bases between. The CDR3 has 12 amino acids. In germline, CDR1 is MNHNS, CDR2 SASEGT. DNA of the CDR3: TGTGCCAGCAGGCAGGGTTTCCACGAGCAGTACTTC. Its protein product is CASRQGFHEQYF.